The 13 T cell receptor beta chains below come from one sample, sequenced in a study of tumor-infiltrating lymphocytes in glioblastoma multiforme. Three nested ARM-PCR rounds with V-beta and C-beta primers built TCRB libraries. TCRdb reanalysed the multiplex PCR reads using MiXCR and keeps one entry per CDR3 protein. The data hold 20,000 or so distinct CDR3 sequences, with 55% to 75% observed a single time. What was sequenced was peripheral blood. Every receptor here comes from a male donor with glioblastoma.

This chain connects TRBV11-2 to TRBJ1-1, with D possibly being TRBD1 (5 bases). CDR3 size: 15 residues. Per germline, CDR1 SGHAT and CDR2 FQNNGV. Trimming took off 2 bases at V and 5 bases at J, with 15 bases between the two ends. This CDR3 reads CASSLLLAGITEAFF. CDR3 bases: TGTGCCAGCAGCTTATTGTTGGCAGGGATAACTGAAGCTTTCTTT.

A word on this clonotype: Compared with germline, one end of the junction differs, possibly owing to a read error. The CDR3 nucleotides read TGTGCTAGCAGGTTACCGGGAGGGGAGAACAATGAGCAGTTCTTC. Encoded protein: CASRLPGGENNEQFF. J is TRBJ2-1 and V is TRBV11-2; 8 bases are a match to TRBD2. CDR3 size: 15 residues. Germline assignment: CDR1 SGHAT and CDR2 FQNNGV.

The chain carries TRBV5-5 and TRBJ2-1, with D possibly TRBD2 on 5 matching bases. The V gene lost 3 bases and the J gene lost 8 bases, with 15 bases spanning the gap. This CDR3 region has 14 residues. From germline, CDR1 is SGHKS and CDR2 YYEKEE (reference sequence). The chain's CDR3 is CASSWSLSGDEQFF. In nucleotides, the CDR3 is TGTGCCAGCAGCTGGAGCCTTTCCGGGGATGAGCAGTTCTTC.

A note on this clonotype: Relative to the germline gene, one junction end is altered; a read error may explain this. This chain joins TRBV11-2 and TRBJ2-1, with 8 bases aligning to TRBD2. The CDR3 loop spans 15 amino acids. Germline loops: CDR1 SGHAT, CDR2 FQNNGV. This CDR3 is CASCLGLVGESEQFF. CDR3 in DNA: TGTGCCAGCTGCTTGGGACTAGTGGGAGAAAGCGAGCAGTTCTTC.

V gene TRBV5-4 combines with J gene TRBJ2-5; D perhaps matches TRBD2 (5 bases). Trimming took 4 bases from V and 7 from J, leaving 14 bases between them. CDR3 length: 13 residues. Germline V gives CDR1 SGHNT, CDR2 YYREEE (reference sequence). CDR3 nucleotides: TGTGCCAGCAGCGACGGGGTCTTCGGGACCCAGTACTTC. Protein: CASSDGVFGTQYF.

In regard to this clonotype: A much larger clone sits a single nucleotide away, making a read error possible. The chain joins TRBV20-1 to TRBJ1-1; D gene ambiguous. Germline-derived CDR1 and CDR2 are DFQATT and SNEGSKA (reference sequence). This CDR3 comprises 12 residues. The CDR3 DNA reads as TGCTGTGCTAGGGCCCCAAACACTGAAGCTTTCTTT. Its translation: CCARAPNTEAFF.

The chain recombines TRBV20-1 with TRBJ2-1; TRBD1 might be the D (6 bases). The CDR3 covers 13 residues. From germline, CDR1 is DFQATT and CDR2 SNEGSKA (reference sequence). The V end lost 3 bases, the J end lost 12 bases, and 18 bases lay between the germline ends. The CDR3 here is CSASETTGRGQFF. DNA for the CDR3: TGCAGTGCTAGTGAAACCACAGGGAGAGGGCAGTTCTTC.

The chain is built from TRBV11-2 and TRBJ1-1; D is ambiguous. The CDR3 spans 12 residues. Trimming shortened V by 8 bases and J by 11 bases, and 18 bases separated the two germline ends. The germline V gene encodes CDR1 SGHAT and CDR2 FQNNGV. This CDR3 reads CASLSGVDRAFF. The CDR3 nucleotides are TGTGCCAGCTTAAGTGGAGTTGATCGGGCTTTCTTT.

A note on this clonotype: A read error may produce the germline difference seen at one junction end. V and J are TRBV13 and TRBJ2-7; no clear D. Germline loops: CDR1 PRHDT, CDR2 FYEKMQ (reference sequence). The CDR3 length is 12 residues. DNA for the CDR3: TGTGCCAGCAGCCAACGGTCCTACGAGCAATACTTC. As protein: CASSQRSYEQYF.

Of note for this clonotype: Since the CDR3 does not end with the conserved phenylalanine or tryptophan, this likely comes from a read error. DNA for the CDR3: TGTGCCACCAGTGACAGCCTAGCGGATACGCAGTATTCT. It encodes CATSDSLADTQYS. The chain uses TRBV24-1 and TRBJ2-3, with D possibly being TRBD2 (6 bases). Per the germline V gene, CDR1 is KGHDR and CDR2 is SFDVKD. V gave up 4 bases and J gave up 6 bases, with 10 bases separating them. This CDR3 is built from 13 residues.

This clonotype came up a few times. The germline gene is not matched at one end of the junction; a read error may be the cause. The chain is built from TRBV19 and TRBJ2-1; D not certain. The germline CDR1 and CDR2 sequences are LNHDA and SQIVND (reference sequence). CDR3 size: 14 residues. The CDR3 here is CASNSVSPYNEQFF. The CDR3 DNA follows: TGTGCCAGTAACTCGGTGAGCCCCTACAACGAGCAGTTCTTC.

This clonotype was seen many times. The V gene is TRBV7-8, the J gene TRBJ2-1, with TRBD2 identical over 7 bases. Germline trimming cut 3 bases from V and 5 bases from J; bases unmatched to any gene: 7. This CDR3 comprises 15 residues. Germline loops: CDR1 SGHVS, CDR2 FQNEAQ. The CDR3 DNA reads as TGTGCCAGCAGCTTTGGGAGGGCCGGGAACAATGAGCAGTTCTTC. Protein product: CASSFGRAGNNEQFF.

J is TRBJ2-3 and V is TRBV6-5; perhaps TRBD2 as D (5 bases). CDR1 and CDR2 from the germline V gene are MNHEY and SVGAGI. The length of the CDR3 is 12 residues. CDR3: CVTRAATDTQYF. As DNA, the CDR3 is TGTGTCACCCGAGCGGCCACAGATACGCAGTATTTT.